Following are 18 T cell receptor beta chains from one sample sequenced in a study of blood T cells in healthy people across ages. Through a sample-barcoded 5' primer and a J-beta primer mix, a second PCR was run for roughly 6 to 11 cycles. TCRdb reprocessed the 5' RACE reads via MiXCR and lists one record per CDR3 protein. Of 850,000 to 1,000,000 distinct CDR3 sequences detected, roughly 48% appear once; the ten largest clones hold under 15%. The specimen was blood. These receptors originate from a man between 25 and 39 years old in good health.

V is TRBV27 and J is TRBJ1-2, with D tentatively TRBD1 (5 bases). This CDR3 is built from 15 residues. Germline-derived CDR1 and CDR2 are MNHEY and SMNVEV (reference sequence). The ends were cut back, 3 bases at V and 0 bases at J, with 11 bases in the middle. For the CDR3, the DNA is TGTGCCAGCAGTTTGCAGGGCCCTTCTAACTATGGCTACACCTTC. It codes for CASSLQGPSNYGYTF.

This clonotype was found once. The chain uses TRBV6-2 or TRBV6-3 and TRBJ2-2; D is perhaps TRBD1 (6 bases). Germline V gives CDR1 MNHEY, CDR2 SVGEGT. Trimming left V 2 bases short and J 7 bases short, with 11 bases between. This CDR3 has 14 amino acids. The CDR3 loop reads CASSYPLQGGELFF. CDR3 nucleotide sequence: TGTGCCAGCAGTTACCCTTTACAGGGCGGGGAGCTGTTTTTT.

The chain links TRBV6-6 to TRBJ2-1, with TRBD2 as a possible D gene (7 bases). The end of the DNA aligns better with TRBJ2-7, so the J call may be wrong. Germline V gene data show CDR1 as MNHNY and CDR2 as SVGAGI (reference sequence). The CDR3 totals 15 residues. The CDR3 here is CASSWPPGGGNEQYF. The CDR3 DNA reads as TGTGCCAGCAGTTGGCCTCCAGGCGGGGGCAATGAGCAGTACTTC.

CDR3 amino acids: CASSYIQSEKTQYF. In nucleotides, the CDR3 is TGTGCCAGCAGTTACATACAGAGCGAAAAGACCCAGTACTTC. The chain recombines TRBV6-5 with TRBJ2-5; no reliable D call. Per the germline V gene, CDR1 is MNHEY and CDR2 is SVGAGI. The V gene lost 2 bases and the J gene lost 6 bases, with 13 bases spanning the gap. The CDR3 has 14 residues.

Of note for this clonotype: The junction and the germline gene differ at one end; a read error may be behind it. CDR3 bases: TGCAGCGTCGGACAGGGGAGCACAGGTACGCAGTATTTT. Protein product: CSVGQGSTGTQYF. The chain recombines TRBV29-1 with TRBJ2-3, with 9 bases fitting TRBD1. CDR1 is SQVTM, CDR2 ANQGSEA, per germline. The CDR3 covers 13 residues.

The J gene is TRBJ1-5, the V gene TRBV20-1; TRBD1 aligns across 7 bases. The CDR3 is made up of 13 amino acids. Germline CDR1 reads DFQATT; CDR2 reads SNEGSKA (reference sequence). With 4 bases clipped from V and 3 bases from J, the junction kept 3 bases outside the gene matches. The CDR3 DNA reads as TGCAGTGCTAAGGGGGCACACAATCAGCCCCAGCATTTT. As protein: CSAKGAHNQPQHF.

The chain carries TRBV7-9 and TRBJ1-4, with D perhaps TRBD1 (6 bases). This CDR3 spans 14 amino acids. V was shortened by 6 bases and J by 3 bases, with 11 bases between the two germline ends. In germline, CDR1 is SEHNR, CDR2 FQNEAQ (reference sequence). CDR3 sequence (DNA): TGTGCCAGCAGACCAGGGGCGTCTAATGAAAAACTGTTTTTT. It encodes CASRPGASNEKLFF. The entire variable domain, with the rest obtained from reference TRBV7-9 and TRBJ1-4, is as follows: DTGVSQNPRHKITKRGQNVTFRCDPISEHNRLYWYRQTLGQGPEFLTYFQNEAQLEKSRLLSDRFSAERPKGSFSTLEIQRTEQGDSAMYLCASRPGASNEKLFFGSGTQLSVL.

The CDR3 here is CASRNGGSYNEQFF. The CDR3 nucleotides read TGTGCCAGCAGAAACGGGGGGTCCTACAATGAGCAGTTCTTC. V usage is TRBV12-3 or TRBV12-4 and J usage is TRBJ2-1; 7 bases fit TRBD2. The CDR3 spans 14 residues. Trimming at V came to 6 bases and at J to 1 base, leaving 3 bases not matched to a gene.

V usage is TRBV28 and J usage is TRBJ2-7; perhaps TRBD2 as D (6 bases). The germline CDR1 and CDR2 sequences are MDHEN and SYDVKM. V lost 6 bases to trimming and J lost 2 bases, with 17 bases between them. The CDR3 is 15 residues long. This CDR3 reads CASSSSGLATYEQYF. The CDR3 nucleotides read TGTGCCAGCAGCTCCTCCGGGCTAGCGACCTACGAGCAGTACTTC.

The chain couples TRBV9 to TRBJ2-5; perhaps TRBD1 as D (6 bases). The CDR3 is made up of 16 amino acids. Trimming pared 3 bases from V and 3 bases from J, leaving 18 bases between. Germline V gene data show CDR1 as SGDLS and CDR2 as YYNGEE. CDR3 amino acids: CASSAPNRDTKETQYF. In DNA, the CDR3 is TGTGCCAGCAGCGCCCCGAATAGGGACACAAAAGAGACCCAGTACTTC.

V gene TRBV20-1 combines with J gene TRBJ1-2; 10 bases agree with TRBD1. CDR1 is DFQATT, CDR2 SNEGSKA, per germline (reference sequence). The CDR3 has 13 amino acids. Trimming took 3 bases from V and 3 from J; bases not matched to a gene: 1. CDR3 protein: CSASGQGDYGYTF. The CDR3 DNA reads as TGCAGTGCTAGCGGACAGGGGGACTATGGCTACACCTTC.

This clonotype was seen only a few times. V usage is TRBV7-9 and J usage is TRBJ2-5; 7 nucleotides align to TRBD2. Germline trimming cut 5 bases from V and 2 bases from J; bases unmatched to any gene: 17. From germline, CDR1 is SEHNR and CDR2 FQNEAQ (reference sequence). CDR3 length equals 18 residues. The CDR3 bases are TGTGCCAGCAGCCCGGGCATTTTTGGGCTAGCGGAACAAGAGACCCAGTACTTC. This gives the protein CASSPGIFGLAEQETQYF.

The rearrangement links TRBV20-1 to TRBJ2-5; TRBD1 is a possible D gene (6 bases). V shed 3 bases and J shed 5 bases, with 10 bases lying between them. Germline assignment: CDR1 DFQATT and CDR2 SNEGSKA (reference sequence). This CDR3 is 12 amino acids long. In DNA, the CDR3 is TGCAGTGCTAGTGCCCAGGGGGAGACCCAGTACTTC. Its translation is CSASAQGETQYF.

This sequence joins TRBV3-1 and TRBJ2-3, with D perhaps being TRBD1 or TRBD2 (5 bases each). In germline, CDR1 is LGHDT, CDR2 YNNKEL (reference sequence). CDR3 size: 15 residues. The V end lost 5 bases, the J end lost 2 bases, and 14 bases lay between the germline ends. The CDR3 loop is CASSAWDGSTDTQYF. The CDR3 DNA reads TGTGCCAGCAGCGCCTGGGACGGATCCACAGATACGCAGTATTTT.

The chain is built from TRBV6-1 and TRBJ2-1, with D perhaps matching TRBD2 (6 bases). The CDR3 extends over 14 amino acids. The germline V gene has CDR1 MNHNS and CDR2 SASEGT. The V end lost 11 bases, the J end lost 1 base, and 15 bases lay between the germline ends. As DNA, the CDR3 is TGTGCCTCTTCAGGCGGGGCGTCCTACAATGAGCAGTTCTTC. Residues: CASSGGASYNEQFF.

This clonotype was counted between two and nine times. The chain uses TRBV9 and TRBJ2-3; D unresolved. The CDR3 runs to 16 residues. V lost 3 bases and J 2 bases, leaving 16 bases between the germline ends. Germline V gene sequence: CDR1 SGDLS, CDR2 YYNGEE. Here the CDR3 reads CASSDGSPQPTDTQYF. Here the CDR3 DNA reads TGTGCCAGCAGCGACGGGTCTCCCCAGCCCACAGATACGCAGTATTTT.

V gene TRBV7-3 combines with J gene TRBJ2-1; the match to TRBD2 covers 11 bases. The CDR3 has 18 amino acids. The germline gives CDR1 SGHTA, CDR2 FQGTGA. V was pared by 0 bases and J by 8 bases, with 12 bases of the junction left unmatched. DNA of the CDR3: TGTGCCAGCAGCTTAACAACAAATAGCGGGGGGGCATTTGATGAGCAGTTCTTC. Translation: CASSLTTNSGGAFDEQFF.

The chain couples TRBV7-9 to TRBJ2-1, with D possibly being TRBD1 or TRBD2 (5 bases each). Germline CDR1 SEHNR, CDR2 FQNEAQ (reference sequence). The CDR3 has 17 residues. V gave up 0 bases and J gave up 4 bases, with 16 bases separating them. The CDR3 is CASSLAGEPYFYNEQFF. Here the CDR3 DNA reads TGTGCCAGCAGCTTAGCGGGGGAACCCTATTTTTACAATGAGCAGTTCTTC.